This T cell receptor beta chain was sequenced in a study of T-cell memory formation after mild COVID-19. General study points: CD4+ bias marked clones expanding day 15 to 37, unlike balanced contracting clones. Largely, contracting CD4+ clones fell within CM and EM, and contracting CD8+ clones within EMRA.

TCRdb passed the 5' RACE reads through MiXCR, listing each CDR3 protein once. In the table there are hundreds of thousands of distinct CDR3 sequences, about 16% of which are singletons. Worth noting for this clonotype: As yet, its antigen is unknown.

Germline V CDR1 and CDR2: SNHLY, FYNNEI. V lost 8 bases to trimming and J lost 5 bases, with 15 bases between them. This CDR3 region has 13 residues. Source material: PBMCs or a T cell subset sorted from them (not recorded which). The rearrangement links TRBV2 to TRBJ2-5, with a weak D call TRBD2 (5 bases). This sequence originates from a man between 18 and 35 years old who had mild COVID-19 (a few samples of this study predate the infection). Cell type and time point are not known. The CDR3 spells CASGIGTGETQYF. The CDR3 DNA is TGTGCCAGCGGAATAGGAACGGGGGAGACCCAGTACTTC.